This T cell receptor (beta chain) was profiled in a study of CXCR3-negative and CXCR3-positive naive CD8 T cells. The study's findings and limits: Naive cells that were CXCR3-positive had more hydrophobic TRB CDR3s (compared with CXCR3-negative naive cells).

Remarks on this clonotype: Its target is not known.

CD45RO-CCR7+CD27+CD95- expression identified naive CD8+ T cells. The study made its TRB cDNA libraries by 5' RACE, adding UMI labels. For each CDR3 protein, TCRdb gives one entry from its re-call of the 5' RACE reads, without DNA. The sample data list about 86,000 distinct CDR3 sequences. Sequencing was done on a sample of naive CXCR3+ CD8+ T cells from blood. The subset is: CD45RO-CCR7+CD27+CD95- naive CD8+ T cells expressing CXCR3 (TNR3+). The source of this sequence is a human donor in good health. Some clones in this sample may be carry-over from other donors' samples.

Here the CDR3 reads CASSLGGGLYTGELFF. The chain joins TRBV7-8 to TRBJ2-2; with no DNA, the TCRdb D assignment of TRBD1 cannot be verified. CDR3 size: 16 residues. Germline V lookup: CDR1 SGHVS, CDR2 FQNEAQ.